Listed below are T cell receptor beta chains from one sample, sequenced in a study of lymphopenia after photon versus proton radiotherapy. TCRdb's table, derived via immunoSEQ multiplex PCR, lists solely in-frame clones and lacks some. Of 65,000 to 85,000 clones detected, less than 95% appear once; the ten largest clones hold about 2.2%. This sample comprised peripheral blood, obtained from a patient treated with photon-based radiotherapy. These receptors were taken from a woman aged 40 to 50 with cholangiocarcinoma. The CDR3 runs from the conserved cysteine through the conserved F or W. A D gene is named only where the DNA matches it firmly. Size is omitted from some rows. Given values are once, few, many or a class for expanded clones.

d_call: .; clone_size: .; v_call: TRBV5-6; j_call: TRBJ2-7; cdr3_nt: TGTGCCAGCAGCTTGAAGGTCGGCAGGAATATCTACGAGCAGTACTTC; cdr3_aa: CASSLKVGRNIYEQYF
d_call: .; clone_size: .; v_call: TRBV30; j_call: TRBJ2-7; cdr3_nt: TGTGCCTGGAGGACGGACTCCTACGAGCAGTACTTC; cdr3_aa: CAWRTDSYEQYF
d_call: .; clone_size: .; v_call: TRBV25-1; j_call: TRBJ1-4; cdr3_nt: TGTGCCAGCAGTGGCCTAGGGGGGGCCGGTGAAAAACTGTTTTTT; cdr3_aa: CASSGLGGAGEKLFF
d_call: .; clone_size: once; v_call: TRBV4-2; j_call: TRBJ1-4; cdr3_nt: TGTGCCAGCAGCCAAGATTTATCGGGGACTAATGAAAAACTGTTTTTT; cdr3_aa: CASSQDLSGTNEKLFF
d_call: .; clone_size: .; v_call: TRBV29-1; j_call: TRBJ2-1; cdr3_nt: TGCAGCGTTGACGGGGCGGGGTCCTACAATGAGCAGTTCTTC; cdr3_aa: CSVDGAGSYNEQFF
d_call: TRBD1; clone_size: .; v_call: TRBV9; j_call: TRBJ1-1; cdr3_nt: TGTGCCAGCAGCGCCCTACAGACAGGGATGAACACTGAAGCTTTCTTT; cdr3_aa: CASSALQTGMNTEAFF
d_call: .; clone_size: .; v_call: TRBV29-1; j_call: TRBJ1-1; cdr3_nt: TGCAGCGTTGGGGGGGTCGGGATGAACACTGAAGCTTTCTTT; cdr3_aa: CSVGGVGMNTEAFF
d_call: TRBD2; clone_size: .; v_call: TRBV19; j_call: TRBJ2-1; cdr3_nt: TGTGCCAGTAGCCCACCGGGACTAGCGTATAATGAGCAGTTCTTC; cdr3_aa: CASSPPGLAYNEQFF
d_call: TRBD1; clone_size: .; v_call: TRBV2; j_call: TRBJ1-3; cdr3_nt: TGTGCCAGCAAAGCTGACAGGGAAATCACAGTACGGGCCATATATTTT; cdr3_aa: CASKADREITVRAIYF
d_call: .; clone_size: .; v_call: TRBV30; j_call: TRBJ2-1; cdr3_nt: TGTGCCTGGAGTGTACCCCTACTAGCCGACAATGAGCAGTTCTTC; cdr3_aa: CAWSVPLLADNEQFF
d_call: TRBD1; clone_size: once; v_call: TRBV28; j_call: TRBJ1-5; cdr3_nt: TGTGCCAGCAGTCCCCCGACAGGGCCCAATCAGCCCCAGCATTTT; cdr3_aa: CASSPPTGPNQPQHF
d_call: .; clone_size: .; v_call: TRBV6-5; j_call: TRBJ1-1; cdr3_nt: TGTGCCAGCAGTTTCGGGGGGAGCACTGAAGCTTTCTTT; cdr3_aa: CASSFGGSTEAFF
d_call: TRBD1; clone_size: .; v_call: TRBV5-1; j_call: TRBJ2-5; cdr3_nt: TGCGCCAGCAGCTTAACAGGGGGCGCGAGTCCCGAGACCCAGTACTTC; cdr3_aa: CASSLTGGASPETQYF
d_call: TRBD1; clone_size: .; v_call: TRBV7-9; j_call: TRBJ2-7; cdr3_nt: TGTGCCAGCAGCCGAAAGCGGGGCGGGACAGGGTTCCACGAGCAGTACTTC; cdr3_aa: CASSRKRGGTGFHEQYF
d_call: .; clone_size: .; v_call: TRBV6-5; j_call: TRBJ2-7; cdr3_nt: TGTGCCAGCAGTTACTCGGACCAAGCCTACGAGCAGTACTTC; cdr3_aa: CASSYSDQAYEQYF
d_call: TRBD1; clone_size: .; v_call: TRBV5-1; j_call: TRBJ2-1; cdr3_nt: TGCGCCAGCAGCGATCCTTCTCCGGGACAGAGACGGAATGAGCAGTTCTTC; cdr3_aa: CASSDPSPGQRRNEQFF
d_call: TRBD1; clone_size: .; v_call: TRBV6-1; j_call: TRBJ2-6; cdr3_nt: TGTGCCAGCAATCCAGGGGGTACTGGGGCCAACGTCCTGACTTTC; cdr3_aa: CASNPGGTGANVLTF
d_call: .; clone_size: .; v_call: TRBV5-1; j_call: TRBJ2-1; cdr3_nt: TGCGCCAGCAGCTCGGGACCGCGCCATGAGCAGTTCTTC; cdr3_aa: CASSSGPRHEQFF
d_call: .; clone_size: .; v_call: TRBV7-2; j_call: TRBJ1-1; cdr3_nt: TGTGCCAGCAGCTTAAGCGGGAACACTGAAGCTTTCTTT; cdr3_aa: CASSLSGNTEAFF
d_call: .; clone_size: once; v_call: TRBV19; j_call: TRBJ2-5; cdr3_nt: TGTGCCAGTAGTATTAGTCAGACCCAGTACTTC; cdr3_aa: CASSISQTQYF
d_call: .; clone_size: .; v_call: TRBV5-4; j_call: TRBJ2-7; cdr3_nt: TGTGCCAGCAGCTTGGGGTATCGGGTCAACGAGCAGTACTTC; cdr3_aa: CASSLGYRVNEQYF
d_call: .; clone_size: .; v_call: TRBV7-2; j_call: TRBJ1-2; cdr3_nt: TGTGCCAGCAGCCGTGAGGCGGGTAACTATGGCTACACCTTC; cdr3_aa: CASSREAGNYGYTF
d_call: .; clone_size: .; v_call: TRBV27; j_call: TRBJ1-6; cdr3_nt: TGTGCCAGCAGAAGAGGGTTCAGCTCCTATAATTCACCCCTCCACTTT; cdr3_aa: CASRRGFSSYNSPLHF
d_call: .; clone_size: .; v_call: TRBV2; j_call: TRBJ1-4; cdr3_nt: TGTGCCAGCAGCGAGGCTATGGGGTTGGGTGAAAAACTGTTTTTT; cdr3_aa: CASSEAMGLGEKLFF
d_call: .; clone_size: .; v_call: TRBV9; j_call: TRBJ1-2; cdr3_nt: TGTGCCAGCAGCGCTCAACAGGGCGCTGGCTACACCTTC; cdr3_aa: CASSAQQGAGYTF
d_call: .; clone_size: .; v_call: TRBV15; j_call: TRBJ1-2; cdr3_nt: TGTGCCACCAGCCAAGGGCCGAAGGACTATGGCTACACCTTC; cdr3_aa: CATSQGPKDYGYTF
d_call: .; clone_size: few; v_call: TRBV4-2; j_call: TRBJ1-1; cdr3_nt: TGTGCCAGCAGCCAACCACACACAGGTATGACTGAAGCTTTCTTT; cdr3_aa: CASSQPHTGMTEAFF
d_call: TRBD1; clone_size: .; v_call: TRBV19; j_call: TRBJ2-4; cdr3_nt: TGTGCCAGCAGTTCGACAGGGTCGGTCTTCAGGTACTTC; cdr3_aa: CASSSTGSVFRYF
d_call: TRBD2; clone_size: .; v_call: TRBV11-2; j_call: TRBJ2-2; cdr3_nt: TGTGCCAGCAGCAAGGGGACTAGCGGGTGGAACACCGGGGAGCTGTTTTTT; cdr3_aa: CASSKGTSGWNTGELFF
d_call: TRBD1; clone_size: .; v_call: TRBV4-1; j_call: TRBJ2-1; cdr3_nt: TGCGCCAGCAGCCAAGGGAGGGACAGGTGGGATGAGCAGTTCTTC; cdr3_aa: CASSQGRDRWDEQFF
d_call: TRBD2; clone_size: .; v_call: TRBV29-1; j_call: TRBJ2-2; cdr3_nt: TGCAGCGTTATTCGCGGGAGCGGGAGTACTTACACCGGGGAGCTGTTTTTT; cdr3_aa: CSVIRGSGSTYTGELFF
d_call: .; clone_size: .; v_call: TRBV20-1; j_call: TRBJ1-1; cdr3_nt: TGCAGTGAGGACGGTTACACTGAAGCTTTCTTT; cdr3_aa: CSEDGYTEAFF
d_call: .; clone_size: .; v_call: TRBV10-3; j_call: TRBJ2-7; cdr3_nt: TGTGCCATCAGTGAGCCCTCCGCTAGCGTCTACGAGCAGTACTTC; cdr3_aa: CAISEPSASVYEQYF
d_call: TRBD1; clone_size: .; v_call: TRBV9; j_call: TRBJ1-1; cdr3_nt: TGTGCCAGCAGCCGGACAGGGACCACTGAAGCTTTCTTT; cdr3_aa: CASSRTGTTEAFF
d_call: .; clone_size: .; v_call: TRBV9; j_call: TRBJ1-2; cdr3_nt: TGTGCCAGCAGCGTAAATCCCCCGGGGGGGGCGACTAACTATGGCTACACCTTC; cdr3_aa: CASSVNPPGGATNYGYTF
d_call: .; clone_size: .; v_call: TRBV5-4; j_call: TRBJ1-2; cdr3_nt: TGTGCCAGCAGCTCCGGGGGCATTTACAACTATGGCTACACCTTC; cdr3_aa: CASSSGGIYNYGYTF
d_call: .; clone_size: .; v_call: TRBV19; j_call: TRBJ2-2; cdr3_nt: TGTGCCAGTACCCCCCCTAGGGTTGACGGGGAGCTGTTTTTT; cdr3_aa: CASTPPRVDGELFF
d_call: .; clone_size: once; v_call: TRBV5-4; j_call: TRBJ2-1; cdr3_nt: TGTGCCAGCAGCTTGGAGCTAGGGAGAAATGAGCAGTTCTTC; cdr3_aa: CASSLELGRNEQFF
d_call: TRBD1; clone_size: .; v_call: TRBV7-2; j_call: TRBJ2-7; cdr3_nt: TGTGCCAGCAGCTCTACAGGGGGCGACGAGCAGTACTTC; cdr3_aa: CASSSTGGDEQYF
d_call: .; clone_size: few; v_call: TRBV18; j_call: TRBJ1-2; cdr3_nt: TGTGCCAGCTCACCGAGTTCGGTGCACTATGGCTACACCTTC; cdr3_aa: CASSPSSVHYGYTF
d_call: TRBD2; clone_size: .; v_call: TRBV27; j_call: TRBJ2-4; cdr3_nt: TGTGCCAGCGCCACCCTGGGGCTAGCGGGGGCCAAAAACATTCAGTACTTC; cdr3_aa: CASATLGLAGAKNIQYF
d_call: .; clone_size: few; v_call: TRBV30; j_call: TRBJ1-5; cdr3_nt: TGTGCCTGGAGTCTAACAGATGATCAGCCCCAGCATTTT; cdr3_aa: CAWSLTDDQPQHF
d_call: .; clone_size: .; v_call: TRBV7-3; j_call: TRBJ2-7; cdr3_nt: TGTGCCAGCAGCTTATTTGGGGAAGCTGGGGCCGAGCAGTACTTC; cdr3_aa: CASSLFGEAGAEQYF
d_call: .; clone_size: .; v_call: TRBV4-1; j_call: TRBJ2-7; cdr3_nt: TGTGCCAGCAGCCAAGGGGACCTGAGCTCCTACGAGCAGTACTTC; cdr3_aa: CASSQGDLSSYEQYF
d_call: .; clone_size: .; v_call: TRBV11-3; j_call: TRBJ2-1; cdr3_nt: TGTGCCAGCAGCTTAGTTGCAAATGAGCAGTTCTTC; cdr3_aa: CASSLVANEQFF